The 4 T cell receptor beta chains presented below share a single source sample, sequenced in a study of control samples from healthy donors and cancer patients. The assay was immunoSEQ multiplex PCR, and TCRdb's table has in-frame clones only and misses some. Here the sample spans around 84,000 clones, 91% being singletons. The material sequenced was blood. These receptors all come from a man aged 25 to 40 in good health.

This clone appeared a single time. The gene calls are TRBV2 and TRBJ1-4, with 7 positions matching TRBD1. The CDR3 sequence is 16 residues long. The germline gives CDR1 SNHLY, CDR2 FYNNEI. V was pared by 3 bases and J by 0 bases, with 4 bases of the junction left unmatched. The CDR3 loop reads CASSEGQITTNEKLFF. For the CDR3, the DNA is TGTGCCAGCAGTGAGGGACAGATTACAACTAATGAAAAACTGTTTTTT.

The DNA of the CDR3 is TGCAGCTCCTTCACCAAGGGCACAGATACGCAGTATTTT. It codes for CSSFTKGTDTQYF. The chain combines TRBV29-1 with TRBJ2-3; D gene ambiguous. V was trimmed by 8 bases and J by 1 base, leaving 13 bases between them. This CDR3 spans 13 amino acids. CDR1 and CDR2 (germline): SQVTM, ANQGSEA.

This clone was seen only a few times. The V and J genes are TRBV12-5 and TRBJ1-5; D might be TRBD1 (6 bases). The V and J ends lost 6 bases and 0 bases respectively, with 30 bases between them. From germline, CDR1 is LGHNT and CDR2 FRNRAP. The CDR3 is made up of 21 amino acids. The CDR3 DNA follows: TGTGCTAGTGGCCCCCACAGGGCCAGGAATTTTAACTATTATAGCAATCAGCCCCAGCATTTT. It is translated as CASGPHRARNFNYYSNQPQHF.

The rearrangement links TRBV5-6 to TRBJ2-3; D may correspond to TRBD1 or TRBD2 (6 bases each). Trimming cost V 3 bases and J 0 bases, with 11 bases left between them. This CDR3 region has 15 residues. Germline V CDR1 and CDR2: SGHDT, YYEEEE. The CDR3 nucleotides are TGTGCCAGCAGCTGGGGGGCAACTAGCACAGATACGCAGTATTTT. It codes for CASSWGATSTDTQYF.